This T cell receptor beta chain derives from a study of blood T cell repertoires in COVID-19. Study in general: Researchers got acute and convalescent COVID-19 samples from the United States, Italy and Spain.

Germline V gene lookup returns CDR1 MNHEY and CDR2 SVGAGI. Trimming stripped 6 bases from V and 2 bases from J, with 14 bases between. The CDR3 extends over 15 amino acids. Researchers sorted participants into cohorts using their self-reported clinical history. Here immunoSEQ multiplex PCR was the method, and the copy in TCRdb shows in-frame clones only, minus some. The sample carries about 190,000 clones, roughly 82% recorded once. The J gene is TRBJ1-5, the V gene TRBV6-5, with D perhaps matching TRBD1 (5 bases). The sequence was obtained from a woman aged 55-69 years with acute COVID-19. Specimen: PBMCs or T cells enriched from blood (not recorded which). The CDR3 nucleotides are TGTGCCAGCAGCCGGGGACTGACCGGCAATCAGCCCCAGCATTTT. Amino acid sequence: CASSRGLTGNQPQHF.